The 10 T cell receptor beta chains below were found in one sample sequenced in a study of T-cell reconstitution after alpha-beta-depleted transplantation in children. Unique molecular identifiers tagged the TCRbeta library. One entry per CDR3 protein results from TCRdb running MiXCR on the PCR reads. This table has approximately 500,000 distinct CDR3 sequences, 25% to 30% appearing once. The sample consisted of PBMCs, taken before TCRalphabeta/CD19-depleted stem cell transplant. These receptors were taken from a boy under two years old with Wiskott-Aldrich syndrome, due to receive a stem cell transplant.

This clonotype showed up just once. This chain connects TRBV10-1 to TRBJ2-7; 10 nucleotides agree with TRBD2. This CDR3 contains 14 residues. Germline CDR1 WNHNN, CDR2 SYGVQD (reference sequence). The V segment lost 5 bases and the J segment 7 bases; nucleotides outside the gene matches: 8. CDR3 nucleotide sequence: TGCGCCAGCAGTCCACTAGCGGGAAAGGGGGAGCAGTACTTC. Protein sequence: CASSPLAGKGEQYF.

The rearrangement links TRBV28 to TRBJ1-6, with no clear D. Germline assignment: CDR1 MDHEN and CDR2 SYDVKM. Trimming shortened V by 8 bases and J by 10 bases, and 12 bases separated the two germline ends. This CDR3 region has 12 residues. CDR3 sequence reads: CASGLGRSPLHF. DNA of the CDR3: TGTGCCAGCGGACTCGGAAGGTCACCCCTCCACTTT.

This clonotype has a handful of counts. The chain couples TRBV5-1 to TRBJ2-3; 11 bases match TRBD1. From germline, CDR1 is SGHRS and CDR2 YFSETQ. Trimming cost V 4 bases and J 6 bases; bases outside gene matches: 7. This CDR3 contains 15 residues. CDR3 protein: CASSPVGTGGDTQYF. The CDR3 DNA follows: TGCGCCAGCAGCCCGGTCGGGACAGGGGGGGATACGCAGTATTTT. Together with reference TRBV5-1 and TRBJ2-3, the CDR3 gives the full variable domain: KAGVTQTPRYLIKTRGQQVTLSCSPISGHRSVSWYQQTPGQGLQFLFEYFSETQRNKGNFPGRFSGRQFSNSRSEMNVSTLELGDSALYLCASSPVGTGGDTQYFGPGTRLTVL.

This rearrangement joins TRBV7-2 to TRBJ2-1; D is possibly TRBD1 or TRBD2 (5 bases each). The CDR3 extends over 12 amino acids. Germline CDR1 is SGHTA and CDR2 is FQGNSA. The germline V and J ends were trimmed by 5 bases and 11 bases, with 13 bases remaining between them. The CDR3 bases are TGTGCCAGCAGCCCGCCGGGACCTAAGCAGTTCTTC. Amino acids: CASSPPGPKQFF.

V gene TRBV18 combines with J gene TRBJ1-1; 12 positions match TRBD1. CDR3 length: 17 amino acids. CDR1 KGHSH and CDR2 LQKENI come from the germline V gene. The trim removed 5 bases at V and 3 bases at J, leaving 10 bases unmatched. In DNA form, the CDR3 reads TGTGCCAGCTCAACGACCGGGACAGGGGGCGTAGACACTGAAGCTTTCTTT. It specifies CASSTTGTGGVDTEAFF.

V and J are TRBV7-9 and TRBJ2-2, with 13 bases identical to TRBD2. CDR1 is SEHNR and CDR2 is FQNEAQ in the germline V gene (reference sequence). The CDR3 runs 17 residues. After removal of 5 bases from V and 8 bases from J, the junction contained 11 bases not matched to a gene. The CDR3 DNA sequence: TGTGCCAGCAGCCCCCGGACTAGCGGGAGTTTGGTTGGGGAGCTGTTTTTT. It encodes CASSPRTSGSLVGELFF.

In this sample, this clonotype turned up many times. Compared with germline, one end of the junction differs, possibly owing to a read error. This chain uses TRBV5-1 with TRBJ2-1; 13 bases are shared with TRBD2. The CDR3 loop spans 15 amino acids. The germline V gene has CDR1 SGHRS and CDR2 YFSETQ. DNA for the CDR3: TGTGCCAGCAGTTTAAGACTAGCGGGGGGCAATGAGCAGTTCTTC. It codes for CASSLRLAGGNEQFF. Combining the CDR3 with reference TRBV5-1 and TRBJ2-1 gives the whole variable domain KAGVTQTPRYLIKTRGQQVTLSCSPISGHRSVSWYQQTPGQGLQFLFEYFSETQRNKGNFPGRFSGRQFSNSRSEMNVSTLELGDSALYLCASSLRLAGGNEQFFGPGTRLTVL.

This clonotype was counted between two and nine times. This chain links TRBV11-2 with TRBJ2-3; 12 nucleotides match TRBD2. Germline CDR1 is SGHAT and CDR2 is FQNNGV. Losses at the gene ends were 8 bases for V and 3 bases for J; bases not matched to a gene: 6. The CDR3 runs to 15 residues. CDR3 amino acids: CASGRLAGVTDTQYF. CDR3 DNA sequence: TGTGCCAGCGGAAGACTAGCGGGAGTGACAGATACGCAGTATTTT.

This chain joins TRBV28 and TRBJ2-7; TRBD2 agrees at 7 bases. Trimming at V came to 3 bases and at J to 5 bases, leaving 10 bases not matched to a gene. From germline, CDR1 is MDHEN and CDR2 SYDVKM. The length of the CDR3 is 15 residues. CDR3 DNA sequence: TGTGCCAGCAGTTTGGCGGGACTAAATGACCACGAGCAGTACTTC. This codes for CASSLAGLNDHEQYF.

The sample holds a few counts of this clonotype. The chain uses TRBV15 and TRBJ2-2; 7 bases are a match to TRBD2. The V segment lost 3 bases and the J segment 5 bases; nucleotides outside the gene matches: 6. The length of the CDR3 is 15 residues. Germline CDR1 reads LNHNV; CDR2 reads YYDKDF (reference sequence). CDR3 region: CATSRGWGGTGELFF. CDR3 bases: TGTGCCACCAGCAGGGGGTGGGGAGGGACCGGGGAGCTGTTTTTT.